This T cell receptor beta chain was retrieved from a study of shared T cell receptors in the human thymus. Sequenced by immunoSEQ multiplex PCR; TCRdb stores in-frame clones only, minus some. The data contain about 660,000 clones, roughly 86% of them singletons. J lost 2 bases, V lost 4 bases, and 5 bases had no gene match. Germline lookup yields CDR1 MNHEY and CDR2 SMNVEV (reference sequence). This CDR3 is 15 amino acids long. This sample was shared with a second study, whose subject was human thymus T cells. That work adds: The sample donors, healthy Finnish infants, were having corrective surgery for congenital heart defects. Resections were taken during corrective heart surgery, and the thymus tissue came from these. An apparent bias in V and J gene usage was seen in thymic and blood repertoires. Unrelated individuals reportedly shared highly overlapping thymic TCR repertoires.

Sequencing was carried out using thymocytes. V usage is TRBV27 and J usage is TRBJ1-1; 9 bases line up with TRBD1. The TCR sequence derives from a boy younger than two with a congenital heart defect. The CDR3 reads CASSSETGGNTEAFF. CDR3 DNA sequence: TGTGCCAGCAGTTCTGAGACAGGGGGTAACACTGAAGCTTTCTTT.